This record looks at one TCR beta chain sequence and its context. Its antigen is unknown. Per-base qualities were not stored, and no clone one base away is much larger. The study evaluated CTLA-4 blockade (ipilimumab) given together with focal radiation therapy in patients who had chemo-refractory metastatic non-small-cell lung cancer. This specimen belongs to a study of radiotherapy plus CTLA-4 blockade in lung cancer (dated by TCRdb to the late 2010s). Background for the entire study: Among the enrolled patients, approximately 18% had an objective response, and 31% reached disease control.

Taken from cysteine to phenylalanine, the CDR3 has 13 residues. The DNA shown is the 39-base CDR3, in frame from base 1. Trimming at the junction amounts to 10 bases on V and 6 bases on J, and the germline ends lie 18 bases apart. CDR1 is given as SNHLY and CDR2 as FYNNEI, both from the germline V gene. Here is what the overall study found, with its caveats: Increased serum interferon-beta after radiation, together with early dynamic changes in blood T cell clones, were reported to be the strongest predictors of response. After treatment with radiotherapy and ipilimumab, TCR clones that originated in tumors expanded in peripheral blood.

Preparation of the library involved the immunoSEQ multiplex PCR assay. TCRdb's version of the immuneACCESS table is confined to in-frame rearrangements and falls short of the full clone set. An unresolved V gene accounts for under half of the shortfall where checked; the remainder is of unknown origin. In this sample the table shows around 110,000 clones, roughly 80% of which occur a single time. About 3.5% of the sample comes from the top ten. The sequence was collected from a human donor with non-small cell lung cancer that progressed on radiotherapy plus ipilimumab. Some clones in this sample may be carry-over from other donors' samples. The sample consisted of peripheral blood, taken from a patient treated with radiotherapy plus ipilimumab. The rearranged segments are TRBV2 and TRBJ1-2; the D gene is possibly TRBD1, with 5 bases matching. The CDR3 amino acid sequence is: CATRGLGIDGYTF. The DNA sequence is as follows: TGTGCCACCCGGGGCCTGGGGATTGATGGCTACACCTTC.